A selection of T cell receptor beta chains follows, all from one sample in a study of blood T cell repertoires in COVID-19. Sequencing was performed with immunoSEQ multiplex PCR; in TCRdb, only in-frame clones are kept and a portion is missing. The sample comprises 300,000 to 400,000 clones, 65% to 90% of which are singletons, and about 4.2% rests with the top ten. Sequencing input: PBMCs or T cells enriched from blood (not recorded which). The receptors were gathered from a woman between 35 and 50 years old with acute COVID-19. Both conserved end residues are part of each CDR3. The order of the fields is J gene, D gene, clone size, V gene, CDR3 protein, CDR3 DNA. The D gene is left open where the match is weak. Rows give clone size only sometimes, using once, few, many, or a class for an expanded clone.

J: TRBJ2-2
D: TRBD2
size: NA
V: TRBV19
CDR3: CASLTGTSATGELFF
DNA: TGTGCCAGCCTAACCGGGACTAGCGCCACCGGGGAGCTGTTTTTT

J: TRBJ1-3
D: TRBD1
size: NA
V: TRBV7-2
CDR3: CASSSGTGGRGGSTIYF
DNA: TGTGCCAGCAGCTCCGGGACAGGGGGCCGCGGGGGAAGCACCATATATTTT

J: TRBJ1-6
D: NA
size: NA
V: TRBV20-1
CDR3: CSASDNSPLHF
DNA: TGCAGTGCGTCAGATAATTCACCCCTCCACTTT

J: TRBJ2-1
D: TRBD1
size: NA
V: TRBV25-1
CDR3: CASSEYWDREYDEQFF
DNA: TGTGCCAGCAGTGAATATTGGGACAGGGAGTACGATGAGCAGTTCTTC

J: TRBJ1-3
D: NA
size: once
V: TRBV4-2
CDR3: CASSQDRGARNTIYF
DNA: TGTGCCAGCAGCCAAGATCGGGGGGCGAGAAACACCATATATTTT

J: TRBJ2-1
D: NA
size: NA
V: TRBV5-6
CDR3: CASSLLEHSRAYNEQFF
DNA: TGTGCCAGCAGCCTCCTCGAACATAGCCGCGCCTACAATGAGCAGTTCTTC

J: TRBJ2-5
D: TRBD1
size: once
V: TRBV10-3
CDR3: CAISGPRGQGLETQYF
DNA: TGTGCCATCAGTGGACCCCGTGGACAGGGGCTAGAGACCCAGTACTTC

J: TRBJ2-2
D: NA
size: NA
V: TRBV5-1
CDR3: CASSTRQNTGELFF
DNA: TGCGCCAGCAGCACCAGACAGAACACCGGGGAGCTGTTTTTT

J: TRBJ2-1
D: NA
size: NA
V: TRBV27
CDR3: CASSLSGGREQFF
DNA: TGTGCCAGCAGTTTATCTGGGGGCAGGGAGCAGTTCTTC

J: TRBJ1-1
D: TRBD1
size: NA
V: TRBV7-9
CDR3: CASRADRGWAEAFF
DNA: TGTGCCAGCAGGGCGGACAGGGGGTGGGCTGAAGCTTTCTTT

J: TRBJ1-1
D: NA
size: NA
V: TRBV5-6
CDR3: CASSFLKNTEAFF
DNA: TGTGCCAGCAGCTTCCTAAAAAACACTGAAGCTTTCTTT

J: TRBJ2-3
D: NA
size: NA
V: TRBV18
CDR3: CASSPLQGHSTDTQYF
DNA: TGTGCCAGCTCACCACTCCAGGGACATAGCACAGATACGCAGTATTTT

J: TRBJ1-4
D: TRBD1
size: NA
V: TRBV5-1
CDR3: CASSLGQGLVGNEKLFF
DNA: TGCGCCAGCAGCTTGGGACAGGGGTTAGTGGGTAATGAAAAACTGTTTTTT

J: TRBJ2-1
D: TRBD1
size: NA
V: TRBV9
CDR3: CASSPTRDRLYNEQFF
DNA: TGTGCCAGCAGCCCAACCCGGGACAGACTATACAATGAGCAGTTCTTC

J: TRBJ1-4
D: TRBD1
size: NA
V: TRBV7-9
CDR3: CASSHPPGTGGEKLFF
DNA: TGTGCCAGCAGTCATCCGCCCGGGACAGGGGGGGAAAAACTGTTTTTT

J: TRBJ2-3
D: NA
size: NA
V: TRBV29-1
CDR3: CSASQGQPSTDTQYF
DNA: TGCAGCGCCTCTCAGGGTCAGCCCAGCACAGATACGCAGTATTTT

J: TRBJ1-5
D: NA
size: NA
V: TRBV6-5
CDR3: CASSRGWGVNQPQHF
DNA: TGTGCCAGCAGTCGCGGGTGGGGTGTCAATCAGCCCCAGCATTTT

J: TRBJ2-2
D: NA
size: NA
V: TRBV6-5
CDR3: CASTREGVYTGELFF
DNA: TGTGCCAGCACCAGAGAGGGGGTTTACACCGGGGAGCTGTTTTTT

J: TRBJ1-5
D: TRBD1
size: NA
V: TRBV4-2
CDR3: CASSQGTGNQPQHF
DNA: TGTGCCAGCAGCCAAGGGACAGGAAATCAGCCCCAGCATTTT

J: TRBJ2-5
D: NA
size: NA
V: TRBV5-4
CDR3: CASSLKGMEETQYF
DNA: TGTGCCAGCAGCTTGAAGGGGATGGAGGAGACCCAGTACTTC

J: TRBJ1-5
D: NA
size: NA
V: TRBV5-1
CDR3: CASSLTPQTENSNQPQHF
DNA: TGCGCCAGCAGCTTAACGCCACAGACAGAGAATAGCAATCAGCCCCAGCATTTT

J: TRBJ2-1
D: TRBD2
size: NA
V: TRBV6-2/TRBV6-3
CDR3: CASSSRVVGAGGRNEQFF
DNA: TGTGCCAGCAGCTCCCGTGTTGTCGGGGCGGGGGGGCGCAATGAGCAGTTCTTC

J: TRBJ2-1
D: NA
size: once
V: TRBV18
CDR3: CASSLITGSNEQFF
DNA: TGTGCCAGCTCACTGATTACAGGTAGCAATGAGCAGTTCTTC

J: TRBJ1-2
D: TRBD1
size: NA
V: TRBV7-2
CDR3: CASSLGRGNGYTF
DNA: TGTGCCAGCAGCTTGGGCAGGGGGAATGGCTACACCTTC

J: TRBJ1-1
D: NA
size: NA
V: TRBV6-2/TRBV6-3
CDR3: CASSRGESKAFF
DNA: TGTGCCAGCAGTAGGGGCGAGAGTAAAGCTTTCTTT

J: TRBJ2-5
D: NA
size: NA
V: TRBV7-9
CDR3: CASSSQGVETQYF
DNA: TGTGCCAGCAGCTCACAGGGTGTGGAGACCCAGTACTTC

J: TRBJ2-1
D: NA
size: NA
V: TRBV19
CDR3: CASSKQGAFSGRAKNEQFF
DNA: TGTGCCAGTAGTAAACAGGGGGCGTTCAGCGGGAGGGCAAAAAATGAGCAGTTCTTC

J: TRBJ2-7
D: TRBD2
size: NA
V: TRBV5-4
CDR3: CASSTTPGRGQYF
DNA: TGTGCCAGCAGCACAACTCCGGGGAGGGGGCAGTACTTC

J: TRBJ1-2
D: NA
size: NA
V: TRBV9
CDR3: CASSAADGYTF
DNA: TGTGCCAGCAGCGCTGCGGATGGCTACACCTTC

J: TRBJ2-4
D: NA
size: NA
V: TRBV11-2
CDR3: CASSLDPPGMVGAKNIQYF
DNA: TGTGCCAGCAGCTTAGATCCCCCGGGTATGGTAGGAGCCAAAAACATTCAGTACTTC

J: TRBJ2-7
D: NA
size: NA
V: TRBV19
CDR3: CASSIRVLTPQYF
DNA: TGTGCCAGTAGTATCAGGGTCCTTACTCCTCAGTACTTC

J: TRBJ1-5
D: NA
size: NA
V: TRBV3-1/TRBV3-2
CDR3: CASSQDLTADQPQHF
DNA: TGTGCCAGCAGCCAAGACCTAACAGCGGATCAGCCCCAGCATTTT

J: TRBJ1-1
D: TRBD1
size: NA
V: TRBV5-1
CDR3: CASTLTGGALGNTEAFF
DNA: TGCGCCAGCACCCTGACAGGGGGCGCATTAGGAAACACTGAAGCTTTCTTT

J: TRBJ2-3
D: TRBD1
size: NA
V: TRBV24-1
CDR3: CATSDRTGNTDTQYF
DNA: TGTGCCACCAGTGATAGGACAGGAAACACAGATACGCAGTATTTT

J: TRBJ1-1
D: TRBD1
size: NA
V: TRBV4-2
CDR3: CASSQAQGITLDTEAFF
DNA: TGTGCCAGCAGCCAAGCACAGGGGATTACCTTGGACACTGAAGCTTTCTTT

J: TRBJ1-2
D: NA
size: NA
V: TRBV3-1/TRBV3-2
CDR3: CASSLREDYGYTF
DNA: TGTGCCAGCAGCCTTAGGGAGGACTATGGCTACACCTTC

J: TRBJ1-1
D: NA
size: NA
V: TRBV6-1
CDR3: CASSESGRFLTNTEAFF
DNA: TGTGCCAGCAGTGAATCGGGGAGGTTCCTTACGAACACTGAAGCTTTCTTT

J: TRBJ2-1
D: TRBD2
size: once
V: TRBV7-2
CDR3: CASSVGGVPVRNEQFF
DNA: TGTGCCAGCAGCGTCGGGGGGGTACCCGTCCGGAATGAGCAGTTCTTC

J: TRBJ2-6
D: NA
size: NA
V: TRBV5-6
CDR3: CASSLHSGVGANVLTF
DNA: TGTGCCAGCAGCTTGCACTCAGGGGTCGGGGCCAACGTCCTGACTTTC

J: TRBJ1-1
D: NA
size: NA
V: TRBV28
CDR3: CASSFGGGTTEAFF
DNA: TGTGCCAGCAGTTTTGGCGGGGGTACCACTGAAGCTTTCTTT

J: TRBJ2-3
D: TRBD1
size: NA
V: TRBV29-1
CDR3: CSVAGRGWRDTQYF
DNA: TGCAGCGTTGCGGGCAGGGGGTGGCGGGATACGCAGTATTTT

J: TRBJ1-1
D: NA
size: NA
V: TRBV6-2/TRBV6-3
CDR3: CASSRTEIVVTEAFF
DNA: TGTGCCAGCAGCCGAACAGAGATCGTCGTGACTGAAGCTTTCTTT

J: TRBJ2-7
D: TRBD2
size: NA
V: TRBV7-3
CDR3: CASSLMGLAGDEQYF
DNA: TGTGCCAGCAGCTTAATGGGGCTAGCGGGAGACGAGCAGTACTTC

J: TRBJ2-3
D: NA
size: NA
V: TRBV19
CDR3: CASRSTGRTDTQYF
DNA: TGTGCCAGTAGAAGTACAGGGCGCACAGATACGCAGTATTTT

J: TRBJ2-5
D: TRBD1
size: medium-sized
V: TRBV5-4
CDR3: CASRDRGLLQETQYF
DNA: TGTGCCAGCAGGGACAGGGGGCTCCTTCAAGAGACCCAGTACTTC

J: TRBJ2-1
D: TRBD2
size: once
V: TRBV9
CDR3: CASSVDGRAYNEQFF
DNA: TGTGCCAGCAGCGTAGACGGGAGGGCCTACAATGAGCAGTTCTTC

J: TRBJ1-1
D: NA
size: NA
V: TRBV29-1
CDR3: CSVPGQLNTEAFF
DNA: TGCAGCGTCCCCGGACAGCTGAACACTGAAGCTTTCTTT

J: TRBJ1-5
D: NA
size: NA
V: TRBV23-1
CDR3: CASTPLGEGRNQPQHF
DNA: TGCGCCAGCACTCCCCTCGGAGAGGGTCGAAATCAGCCCCAGCATTTT

J: TRBJ1-1
D: TRBD1
size: NA
V: TRBV18
CDR3: CASSPKQGALLGNTEAFF
DNA: TGTGCCAGCTCACCGAAACAGGGGGCTTTACTGGGGAACACTGAAGCTTTCTTT

J: TRBJ1-2
D: NA
size: NA
V: TRBV3-1/TRBV3-2
CDR3: CASSQPALTNYGYTF
DNA: TGTGCCAGCAGCCAGCCCGCCCTAACTAACTATGGCTACACCTTC

J: TRBJ1-6
D: TRBD1
size: NA
V: TRBV27
CDR3: CASSLLETGPANSPLHF
DNA: TGTGCCAGCAGTTTATTGGAGACAGGGCCGGCCAATTCACCCCTCCACTTT

J: TRBJ1-1
D: NA
size: once
V: TRBV7-3
CDR3: CASSAKGGGLTSMNTEAFF
DNA: TGTGCCAGCAGCGCTAAGGGCGGGGGCTTAACAAGTATGAACACTGAAGCTTTCTTT

J: TRBJ2-7
D: NA
size: NA
V: TRBV3-1/TRBV3-2
CDR3: CASSQGGILDF
DNA: TGTGCCAGCAGCCAAGGGGGCATTCTCGACTTC

J: TRBJ2-6
D: TRBD1
size: NA
V: TRBV11-1
CDR3: CASSLAGGASGANVLTF
DNA: TGTGCCAGCAGCTTAGCAGGGGGCGCTTCAGGGGCCAACGTCCTGACTTTC

J: TRBJ1-1
D: NA
size: NA
V: TRBV6-2/TRBV6-3
CDR3: CASSPHRSSEAFF
DNA: TGTGCCAGCAGTCCCCACCGGAGTTCTGAAGCTTTCTTT